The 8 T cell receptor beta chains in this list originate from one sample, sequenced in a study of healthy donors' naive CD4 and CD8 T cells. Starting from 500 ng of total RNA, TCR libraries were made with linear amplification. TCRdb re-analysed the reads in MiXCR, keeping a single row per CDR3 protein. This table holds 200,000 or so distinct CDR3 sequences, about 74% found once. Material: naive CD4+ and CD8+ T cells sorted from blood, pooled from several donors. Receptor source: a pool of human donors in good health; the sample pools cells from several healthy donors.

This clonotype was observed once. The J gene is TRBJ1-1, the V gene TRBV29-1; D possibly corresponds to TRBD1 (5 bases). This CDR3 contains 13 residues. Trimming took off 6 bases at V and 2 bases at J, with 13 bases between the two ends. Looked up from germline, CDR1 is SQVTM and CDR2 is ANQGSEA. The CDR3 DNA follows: TGCAGCGTCCTAGCACAGGCCAACACTGAAGCTTTCTTT. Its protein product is CSVLAQANTEAFF. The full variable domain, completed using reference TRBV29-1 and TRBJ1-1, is SAVISQKPSRDICQRGTSLTIQCQVDSQVTMMFWYRQQPGQSLTLIATANQGSEATYESGFVIDKFPISRPNLTFSTLTVSNMSPEDSSIYLCSVLAQANTEAFFGQGTRLTVV.

Here the CDR3 DNA reads TGTGCCAGCAGCTTAGTGGCAGCGAACACCGGGGAGCTGTTTTTT. Translating gives CASSLVAANTGELFF. V gene TRBV11-2 combines with J gene TRBJ2-2; D ambiguous. Per germline, CDR1 SGHAT and CDR2 FQNNGV. Trimming removed 1 base from V and 0 bases from J, with 6 bases in between. CDR3 length: 15 amino acids.

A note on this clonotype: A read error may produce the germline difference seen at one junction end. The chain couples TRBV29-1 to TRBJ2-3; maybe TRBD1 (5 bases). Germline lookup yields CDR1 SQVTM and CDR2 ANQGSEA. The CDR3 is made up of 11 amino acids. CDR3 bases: TGCAGCGTTGAAGACAGGGATATGCAGTATTTT. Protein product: CSVEDRDMQYF.

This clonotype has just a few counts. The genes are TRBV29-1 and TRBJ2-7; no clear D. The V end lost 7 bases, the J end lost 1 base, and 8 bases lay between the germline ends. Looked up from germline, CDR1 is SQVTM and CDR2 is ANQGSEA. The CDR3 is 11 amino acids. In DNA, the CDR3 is TGCAGCGCCGAGGTTTCCTACGAGCAGTACTTC. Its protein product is CSAEVSYEQYF.

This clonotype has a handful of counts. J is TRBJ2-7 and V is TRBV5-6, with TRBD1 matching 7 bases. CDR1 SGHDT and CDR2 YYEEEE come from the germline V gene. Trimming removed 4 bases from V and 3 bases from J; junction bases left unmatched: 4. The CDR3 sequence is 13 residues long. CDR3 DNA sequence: TGTGCCAGCAGCCCTCGGGACAGCTACGAGCAGTACGTC. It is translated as CASSPRDSYEQYV.

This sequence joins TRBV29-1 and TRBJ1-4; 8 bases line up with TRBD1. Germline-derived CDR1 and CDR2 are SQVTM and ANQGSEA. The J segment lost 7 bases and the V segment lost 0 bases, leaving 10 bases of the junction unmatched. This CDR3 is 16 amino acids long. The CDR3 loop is CSVEDQQGAAPEKLFF. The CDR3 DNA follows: TGCAGCGTTGAAGATCAGCAGGGGGCTGCCCCTGAAAAACTGTTTTTT.

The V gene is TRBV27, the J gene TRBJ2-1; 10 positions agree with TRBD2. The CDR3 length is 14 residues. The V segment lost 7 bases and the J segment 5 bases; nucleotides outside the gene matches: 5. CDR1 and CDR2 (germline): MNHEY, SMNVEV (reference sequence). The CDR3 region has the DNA TGTGCCAGCATGCCTAGCGGGAGAAACAATGAGCAGTTCTTC. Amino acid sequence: CASMPSGRNNEQFF.

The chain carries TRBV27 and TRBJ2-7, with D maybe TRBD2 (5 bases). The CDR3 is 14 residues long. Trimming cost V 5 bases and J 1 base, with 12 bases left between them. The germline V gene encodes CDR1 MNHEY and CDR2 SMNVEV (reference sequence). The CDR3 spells CASSVGRGSYEQYF. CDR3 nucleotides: TGTGCCAGCAGTGTCGGACGGGGATCCTACGAGCAGTACTTC.